These 7 T cell receptor beta chains originate from one sample sequenced in a study of blood T cell repertoires in COVID-19. Repertoires were generated with immunoSEQ multiplex PCR, while TCRdb's copy carries only in-frame clones and drops some. Among about 210,000 clones listed, about 85% were seen once. Sequencing was carried out using PBMCs or T cells enriched from blood (not recorded which). Source of these receptors: a woman between 40 and 50 years old in a cohort exposed to, infected with or recovered from COVID-19 (not recorded which).

The gene calls are TRBV5-1 and TRBJ1-1; TRBD1 aligns across 8 bases. V was pared by 2 bases and J by 4 bases, with 7 bases of the junction left unmatched. Per germline, CDR1 SGHRS and CDR2 YFSETQ. The CDR3 totals 15 residues. Here the CDR3 reads CASSFGQGASTEAFF. CDR3 bases: TGCGCCAGCAGCTTCGGGCAGGGGGCGAGCACTGAAGCTTTCTTT.

The V call is TRBV19, the J call TRBJ1-6; D might be TRBD1 (6 bases). From germline, CDR1 is LNHDA and CDR2 SQIVND (reference sequence). Trimming stripped 3 bases from V and 10 bases from J, with 13 bases between. CDR3 length equals 14 residues. CDR3 coding DNA: TGTGCCAGTAGTATTTACAGGGAAAAATCACCCCTCCACTTT. Translated: CASSIYREKSPLHF.

Written as DNA, the CDR3 is TGTGCCAGCAGCTTGGGACAGGGCAACAATGAGCAGTTCTTC. Its protein product is CASSLGQGNNEQFF. V usage is TRBV5-4 and J usage is TRBJ2-1; 7 bases agree with TRBD1. This CDR3 region has 14 residues. Trimming took 0 bases from V and 5 from J; bases not matched to a gene: 2. The germline gives CDR1 SGHNT, CDR2 YYREEE (reference sequence).

This clone occurred a few times. The CDR3 coding sequence is TGTGCCATCAGTTTGAACGGAGGGGAAACTGAAGCTTTCTTT. As protein: CAISLNGGETEAFF. This chain connects TRBV10-3 to TRBJ1-1; tentatively, D is TRBD1 (5 bases). This CDR3 has 14 amino acids. CDR1 is ENHRY, CDR2 SYGVKD, per germline. V was shortened by 5 bases and J by 5 bases, with 15 bases between the two germline ends.

The V gene is TRBV4-1, the J gene TRBJ2-7, with D possibly matching TRBD2 (6 bases). The ends were cut back, 0 bases at V and 3 bases at J, with 9 bases in the middle. From germline, CDR1 is MGHRA and CDR2 YSYEKL. CDR3 length equals 14 residues. The CDR3 nucleotides are TGCGCCAGCAGCCAAGATCCTAGCGACTACGAGCAGTACTTC. It encodes CASSQDPSDYEQYF.

This clone was recorded only once. The CDR3 sequence: CASSIQLDYSGNTIYF. Written as DNA, the CDR3 is TGTGCCAGTAGTATACAGCTCGACTACTCTGGAAACACCATATATTTT. This chain uses TRBV19 with TRBJ1-3, with D unclear. V was trimmed by 2 bases and J by 0 bases, leaving 11 bases between them. Germline-derived CDR1 and CDR2 are LNHDA and SQIVND (reference sequence). This CDR3 region has 16 residues.

The chain is built from TRBV7-8 and TRBJ2-6; weak D call: TRBD1 (6 bases). Trimming left V 5 bases short and J 0 bases short, with 8 bases between. This CDR3 comprises 15 residues. CDR1 SGHVS and CDR2 FQNEAQ come from the germline V gene. This CDR3 is CASSKGDSGANVLTF. CDR3 in DNA: TGTGCCAGCAGCAAGGGGGACTCTGGGGCCAACGTCCTGACTTTC.